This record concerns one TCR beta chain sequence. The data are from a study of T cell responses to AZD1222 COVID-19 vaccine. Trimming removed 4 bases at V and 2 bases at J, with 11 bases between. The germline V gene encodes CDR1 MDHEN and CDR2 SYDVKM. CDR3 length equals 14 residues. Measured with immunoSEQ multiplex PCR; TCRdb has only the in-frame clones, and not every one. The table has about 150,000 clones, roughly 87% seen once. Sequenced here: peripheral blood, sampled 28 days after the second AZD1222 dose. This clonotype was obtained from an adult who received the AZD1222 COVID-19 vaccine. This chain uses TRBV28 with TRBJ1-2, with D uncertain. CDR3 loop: CASSSSPLNYGYTF. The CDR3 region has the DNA TGTGCCAGCAGTTCTTCCCCTCTCAACTATGGCTACACCTTC.